These 17 T cell receptor beta chains originate from one sample sequenced in a study of T cell repertoires in cytomegalovirus infection. TCRdb redid the calling of the reads with MiXCR, one entry per CDR3 protein. Here the sample spans about 47,000 distinct CDR3 sequences, under 20% being singletons. Their target antigens are unknown. Sequences were derived from CD8+ T cells from cultured PBMCs, sampled from culture after CMV antigen stimulation. The receptors stem from a human donor in good health (CMV status not recorded). Some clones in this sample may be carry-over from other donors' samples.

This clonotype has more than one count but fewer than ten. The CDR3 is CASSPTFTEAKNIQYF. CDR3 nucleotides: TGTGCCAGCAGCCCCACTTTCACTGAAGCCAAAAACATTCAGTACTTC. This chain joins TRBV5-5 and TRBJ2-4; no clear D. Germline CDR1 reads SGHKS; CDR2 reads YYEKEE (reference sequence). CDR3 length equals 16 residues. Trimming removed 4 bases from V and 0 bases from J, with 14 bases in between.

Comments on this clonotype: A much bigger clone sits one base away, suggesting this may be a read error. The chain combines TRBV28 with TRBJ2-7; 10 bases are a match to TRBD1. Germline-derived CDR1 and CDR2 are MDHEN and SYDVKM. The CDR3 sequence is 16 residues long. V was clipped by 5 bases and J by 2 bases; unmatched bases: 9. The CDR3 spells CASSPQTGGITYEQYF. For the CDR3, the DNA is TGTGCCAGCAGTCCGCAGACAGGGGGCATAACCTACGAGCAGTACTTC. Combining the CDR3 with reference TRBV28 and TRBJ2-7 gives the whole variable domain DVKVTQSSRYLVKRTGEKVFLECVQDMDHENMFWYRQDPGLGLRLIYFSYDVKMKEKGDIPEGYSVSREKKERFSLILESASTNQTSMYLCASSPQTGGITYEQYFGPGTRLTVT.

This chain connects TRBV7-9 to TRBJ2-4; no firm D call. The V and J ends lost 0 bases and 2 bases respectively, with 14 bases between them. In germline, CDR1 is SEHNR, CDR2 FQNEAQ (reference sequence). The CDR3 is 17 residues long. CDR3 loop: CASSLAETAYTKNIQYF. In DNA, the CDR3 is TGTGCCAGCAGCTTAGCGGAGACGGCCTACACCAAAAACATTCAGTACTTC.

Regarding this clonotype: A clone one base away is much larger, so this may be a read error. The rearrangement links TRBV5-6 to TRBJ2-5, with D possibly matching TRBD2 (5 bases). V was pared by 3 bases and J by 3 bases, with 18 bases between. The CDR3 spans 16 residues. Germline V gives CDR1 SGHDT, CDR2 YYEEEE. The CDR3: CASSSRSVEFEETQYF. The CDR3, as DNA: TGTGCCAGCAGCTCCCGTAGCGTCGAATTCGAAGAGACCCAGTACTTC.

This clonotype was seen a few times. The V call is TRBV20-1, the J call TRBJ2-3; D is unclear. Trimming removed 6 bases from V and 2 bases from J, with 12 bases in between. Germline V gene lookup returns CDR1 DFQATT and CDR2 SNEGSKA (reference sequence). The CDR3 totals 13 residues. The DNA for the CDR3 is TGCAGTGCATCTACATACAACACAGATACGCAGTATTTT. Protein product: CSASTYNTDTQYF.

At least ten counts were recorded for this clonotype. The V call is TRBV7-2, the J call TRBJ1-2; D unclear. The CDR3 extends over 15 amino acids. CDR1 SGHTA and CDR2 FQGNSA come from the germline V gene. V dropped 2 bases and J dropped 4 bases, with 14 bases sitting between them. CDR3 nucleotide sequence: TGTGCCAGCAGCTTATGGGCCTACGCCGTCTATGGCTACACCTTC. This sequence encodes CASSLWAYAVYGYTF.

This clonotype was observed a few times. J is TRBJ2-7 and V is TRBV9; the D gene is possibly TRBD2 (7 bases). This CDR3 has 15 amino acids. Deletions cut 3 bases from V and 2 bases from J, with 15 bases between. Germline CDR1 is SGDLS and CDR2 is YYNGEE. The CDR3 bases are TGTGCCAGCAGCGGGGGGGGGACACCCACCTACGAGCAGTACTTC. Amino acid sequence: CASSGGGTPTYEQYF.

The V and J genes are TRBV20-1 and TRBJ1-2; 9 bases are shared with TRBD1. CDR1 is DFQATT and CDR2 is SNEGSKA in the germline V gene (reference sequence). The CDR3 is 15 residues long. The J segment lost 3 bases and the V segment lost 0 bases, leaving 5 bases of the junction unmatched. The CDR3 DNA reads as TGCAGTGCTAGAGACCCACAGGGGGCCCACTATGGCTACACCTTC. Encoded protein: CSARDPQGAHYGYTF.

This clonotype was observed many times. V and J are TRBV10-3 and TRBJ1-1; tentative D call: TRBD1 (5 bases). Germline loops: CDR1 ENHRY, CDR2 SYGVKD. V lost 8 bases, J lost 5 bases, and 15 bases lay in between. This CDR3 has 13 residues. In nucleotides, the CDR3 is TGTGCCATCTCCAGTACGGGGCAGACTGAAGCTTTCTTT. This translates into CAISSTGQTEAFF.

The genes are TRBV15 and TRBJ2-1; D unresolved. From germline, CDR1 is LNHNV and CDR2 YYDKDF (reference sequence). V lost 1 base and J 8 bases, leaving 12 bases between the germline ends. The length of the CDR3 is 14 residues. The CDR3 loop reads CATSRGAWNYEQFF. The CDR3 nucleotides read TGTGCCACCAGCAGAGGGGCGTGGAACTATGAGCAGTTCTTC.

There are a few counts of this clonotype. The chain links TRBV20-1 to TRBJ2-1; a possible D gene is TRBD2 (6 bases). With 0 bases removed from V and 8 bases from J, the gap between germline ends came to 14 bases. Germline V gene sequence: CDR1 DFQATT, CDR2 SNEGSKA (reference sequence). This CDR3 comprises 14 residues. Here the CDR3 reads CSARDWRGGHEQFF. The CDR3, as DNA: TGCAGTGCTAGAGATTGGAGGGGCGGGCATGAGCAGTTCTTC.

This clonotype occurred a few times. The V gene is TRBV27, the J gene TRBJ1-4; D not certain. CDR1 and CDR2 from the germline V gene are MNHEY and SMNVEV (reference sequence). V lost 5 bases to trimming and J lost 5 bases, with 12 bases between them. CDR3 length: 14 amino acids. The CDR3 DNA follows: TGTGCCAGCAGTCCAGGACGGATAAATGAAAAACTGTTTTTT. It is translated as CASSPGRINEKLFF. Filled out from reference TRBV27 and TRBJ1-4, the complete variable domain reads EAQVTQNPRYLITVTGKKLTVTCSQNMNHEYMSWYRQDPGLGLRQIYYSMNVEVTDKGDVPEGYKVSRKEKRNFPLILESPSPNQTSLYFCASSPGRINEKLFFGSGTQLSVL.

The rearrangement joins TRBV14 to TRBJ1-2, with unresolved D. The CDR3 is 13 amino acids. Germline V gene data show CDR1 as SGHDN and CDR2 as FVKESK. With 5 bases removed from V and 1 base from J, the gap between germline ends came to 8 bases. The DNA of the CDR3 is TGTGCCAGCAGCGGTAATAATAACTATGGCTACACCTTC. It specifies CASSGNNNYGYTF.

This clonotype was found many times. The gene calls are TRBV7-2 and TRBJ2-5, with D perhaps matching TRBD1 (6 bases). This CDR3 has 14 amino acids. Germline V gives CDR1 SGHTA, CDR2 FQGNSA. Trimming took off 5 bases at V and 3 bases at J, with 13 bases between the two ends. This chain's CDR3 is CASSEKRGKETQYF. In nucleotides, the CDR3 is TGTGCCAGCAGCGAAAAAAGGGGGAAAGAGACCCAGTACTTC.

This clonotype was counted a few times. V is TRBV13 and J is TRBJ2-3; D gene unclear. Germline values: CDR1 PRHDT, CDR2 FYEKMQ (reference sequence). V was trimmed by 1 base and J by 3 bases, leaving 20 bases between them. This CDR3 has 18 residues. CDR3 in amino acids: CASSLAINKGKGTDTQYF. The DNA for the CDR3 is TGTGCCAGCAGCTTAGCGATTAATAAGGGAAAGGGAACAGATACGCAGTATTTT.

The chain has TRBV7-6 and TRBJ1-1, with 8 bases aligning to TRBD1. Looked up from germline, CDR1 is SGHVS and CDR2 is FNYEAQ. The CDR3 covers 15 residues. The ends lost 3 bases at V and 2 bases at J; junction bases unmatched: 5. The CDR3 DNA follows: TGTGCCAGCAGCTTTCTGCAGGGGGCCAACACTGAAGCTTTCTTT. Its translation is CASSFLQGANTEAFF. Drawing the rest from reference TRBV7-6 and TRBJ1-1, the complete variable domain is GAGVSQSPRYKVTKRGQDVALRCDPISGHVSLYWYRQALGQGPEFLTYFNYEAQQDKSGLPNDRFSAERPEGSISTLTIQRTEQRDSAMYRCASSFLQGANTEAFFGQGTRLTVV.

V and J are TRBV3-1 and TRBJ2-1; no reliable D call. V was shortened by 1 base and J by 8 bases, with 6 bases between the two germline ends. CDR1 LGHDT and CDR2 YNNKEL come from the germline V gene (reference sequence). This CDR3 has 12 residues. The CDR3 DNA reads TGTGCCAGCAGCCAAGGAGTGGATGAGCAGTTCTTC. This sequence encodes CASSQGVDEQFF.